The sequence of this TCR beta chain was determined in a study of blood T cell repertoires in COVID-19. Study as a whole: Italy, Spain and the United States were the sources of the convalescent and acute COVID-19 samples.

The CDR3 has 16 residues. Germline V CDR1 and CDR2: MDHEN, SYDVKM. With 0 bases clipped from V and 6 bases from J, the junction kept 7 bases outside the gene matches. In the study's own analysis: Nucleated cell number was recorded as an estimate derived from reference gene primer amplification. Here immunoSEQ multiplex PCR was the method, and the copy in TCRdb shows in-frame clones only, minus some. The V and J calls and clone size come from that table; D and trimming were worked out from the DNA. The sample gives some 190,000 clones, around 85% of which show up once; under 15% is in the top ten. This TCR derives from a woman in her forties or fifties with acute or convalescent COVID-19. The rearrangement joins TRBV28 to TRBJ2-2; 7 bases line up with TRBD2. The sample taken for sequencing was peripheral blood. CDR3 protein: CASSLWTSLSPGELFF. The CDR3 bases are TGTGCCAGCAGTTTATGGACTAGCCTATCTCCCGGGGAGCTGTTTTTT.